This entry lists 30 T cell receptor beta chains sequenced from one sample in a study of cytomegalovirus exposure and HLA in healthy donors. A multiplex PCR was run with 60 Vbeta primers and 13 Jbeta primers. Assay used: immunoSEQ multiplex PCR; TCRdb lists only in-frame clones, some missing. Recorded here are more than 140,000 clones; the top ten clones represent 2.2%. Sequenced: PBMCs. All receptors derive from a woman under 30 in good health and CMV-seronegative.

This CDR3 reads CASSELDTNYGYTF. The CDR3 nucleotides read TGTGCCAGCAGTGAATTGGACACAAACTATGGCTACACCTTC. The chain carries TRBV2 and TRBJ1-2; a weak D match, TRBD1 (5 bases). Trimming stripped 2 bases from V and 2 bases from J, with 9 bases between. The germline CDR1 and CDR2 sequences are SNHLY and FYNNEI. This CDR3 comprises 14 residues.

The rearrangement links TRBV28 to TRBJ2-4; a possible D gene is TRBD2 (7 bases). The CDR3 is 15 residues long. Trimming shortened V by 4 bases and J by 7 bases, and 17 bases separated the two germline ends. Per germline, CDR1 MDHEN and CDR2 SYDVKM. CDR3 residues: CASSWGGGGWNIQYF. The CDR3 region has the DNA TGTGCCAGCAGTTGGGGAGGGGGAGGCTGGAACATTCAGTACTTC.

This chain links TRBV7-3 with TRBJ1-2; 10 bases map to TRBD1. CDR3 length: 13 amino acids. The germline gives CDR1 SGHTA, CDR2 FQGTGA. The ends lost 5 bases at V and 6 bases at J; junction bases unmatched: 3. This chain's CDR3 is CASSRDRGNGYTF. As DNA, the CDR3 is TGTGCCAGCAGCAGGGACAGGGGAAATGGCTACACCTTC.

The chain joins TRBV4-1 to TRBJ1-1, with D possibly TRBD1 on 5 matching bases. CDR1 and CDR2 (germline): MGHRA, YSYEKL. CDR3 size: 12 residues. With 3 bases removed from V and 4 bases from J, the gap between germline ends came to 6 bases. The CDR3, as DNA: TGCGCCAGCAGCCACGACAGCACTGAAGCTTTCTTT. Translation gives CASSHDSTEAFF.

The V call is TRBV10-3, the J call TRBJ2-1; maybe TRBD2 (6 bases). Germline V gives CDR1 ENHRY, CDR2 SYGVKD. This CDR3 has 17 residues. The V gene lost 0 bases and the J gene lost 4 bases, with 16 bases spanning the gap. The CDR3 loop is CAISESTGTLVYNEQFF. The CDR3 nucleotides are TGTGCCATCAGTGAGTCCACCGGGACTCTGGTTTACAATGAGCAGTTCTTC.

The chain is built from TRBV18 and TRBJ2-7; 11 nucleotides match TRBD2. The CDR3 has 15 residues. J lost 7 bases, V lost 0 bases, and 5 bases had no gene match. Germline V gene data show CDR1 as KGHSH and CDR2 as LQKENI. Written as DNA, the CDR3 is TGTGCCAGCTCACCACCGACTAGCGGGAAAGGGGAGCAGTACGTC. It translates to CASSPPTSGKGEQYV.

J is TRBJ2-2 and V is TRBV2; D may be TRBD1 (6 bases). V lost 4 bases and J lost 7, with 19 bases in between. Looked up from germline, CDR1 is SNHLY and CDR2 is FYNNEI. CDR3 length: 16 amino acids. As DNA, the CDR3 is TGTGCCAGCAGTGTGGGGGCCAGGGCCGAGGTCGGGGAGCTGTTTTTT. Protein sequence: CASSVGARAEVGELFF.

The V call is TRBV5-6, the J call TRBJ2-7; 16 bases align to TRBD2. V was pared by 4 bases and J by 4 bases, with 8 bases of the junction left unmatched. The CDR3 runs 17 residues. Looked up from germline, CDR1 is SGHDT and CDR2 is YYEEEE. The CDR3 here is CASSKGLAGGPVYEQYF. The CDR3 DNA reads TGTGCCAGCAGCAAGGGACTAGCGGGAGGGCCCGTGTACGAGCAGTACTTC. The full variable domain, in which reference TRBV5-6 and TRBJ2-7 provide the parts outside the CDR3, is DAGVTQSPTHLIKTRGQQVTLRCSPKSGHDTVSWYQQALGQGPQFIFQYYEEEERQRGNFPDRFSGHQFPNYSSELNVNALLLGDSALYLCASSKGLAGGPVYEQYFGPGTRLTVT.

The J gene is TRBJ2-5, the V gene TRBV30; tentative D call: TRBD1 (6 bases). Germline V gene data show CDR1 as GTSNPN and CDR2 as SVGIG (reference sequence). Between the trimmed V and J ends, which lost 0 bases and 5 bases, there was a span of 10 bases. This CDR3 is built from 13 residues. The CDR3 DNA reads TGTGCCTGGAGTGTACAGGGTCCGGAGACCCAGTACTTC. Its translation is CAWSVQGPETQYF.

The chain has TRBV28 and TRBJ2-1; perhaps TRBD2 as D (6 bases). The germline V gene encodes CDR1 MDHEN and CDR2 SYDVKM. Trimming pared 8 bases from V and 5 bases from J, leaving 22 bases between. This CDR3 comprises 16 residues. CDR3 bases: TGTGCCAGCCGAACCCTGACCCCAGGAGGGGACAATGAGCAGTTCTTC. This encodes CASRTLTPGGDNEQFF. The full variable domain, with the rest looked up from reference TRBV28 and TRBJ2-1, is DVKVTQSSRYLVKRTGEKVFLECVQDMDHENMFWYRQDPGLGLRLIYFSYDVKMKEKGDIPEGYSVSREKKERFSLILESASTNQTSMYLCASRTLTPGGDNEQFFGPGTRLTVL.

A remark on this clone: Other DNA sequences from this sample encode an identical CDR3 as well. V usage is TRBV18 and J usage is TRBJ1-2; D might be TRBD1 (5 bases). Trimming cost V 0 bases and J 2 bases, with 7 bases left between them. CDR3 length: 14 amino acids. The V gene's germline CDR1 is KGHSH and CDR2 LQKENI. The CDR3 loop reads CASSPPGGNYGYTF. DNA of the CDR3: TGTGCCAGCTCACCACCGGGGGGAAACTATGGCTACACCTTC.

The chain carries TRBV2 and TRBJ1-5; D call uncertain. Germline V gene lookup returns CDR1 SNHLY and CDR2 FYNNEI. This CDR3 has 19 residues. V was pared by 3 bases and J by 0 bases, with 21 bases between. The CDR3 DNA reads TGTGCCAGCAGTGAGGTGAGACGGAGCAGATCAAATAGCAATCAGCCCCAGCATTTT. Its protein product is CASSEVRRSRSNSNQPQHF.

The chain recombines TRBV2 with TRBJ2-7; D unclear. Trimming stripped 3 bases from V and 7 bases from J, with 4 bases between. Per the germline V gene, CDR1 is SNHLY and CDR2 is FYNNEI. This CDR3 is built from 10 residues. The CDR3 reads CASSDLEQYF. In DNA, the CDR3 is TGTGCCAGCAGTGACCTGGAGCAGTACTTC.

The CDR3 nucleotides read TGCGCCAGCAGTGTGACTAGCGGGACGACAGATACGCAGTATTTT. Translating gives CASSVTSGTTDTQYF. The chain recombines TRBV10-1 with TRBJ2-3; TRBD2 matches 11 bases. V lost 4 bases, J lost 3 bases, and 3 bases stayed unmatched. Germline assignment: CDR1 WNHNN and CDR2 SYGVQD (reference sequence). The CDR3 loop spans 15 amino acids.

The chain has TRBV7-2 and TRBJ2-5; possibly TRBD2 for D (5 bases). CDR1 is SGHTA, CDR2 FQGNSA, per germline. The CDR3 sequence is 13 residues long. Trimming pared 5 bases from V and 2 bases from J, leaving 9 bases between. This chain's CDR3 is CASSVGDQETQYF. The CDR3 coding sequence is TGTGCCAGCAGCGTCGGGGATCAAGAGACCCAGTACTTC.

This chain uses TRBV4-1 with TRBJ2-1, with 7 bases matching TRBD2. This CDR3 region has 17 residues. Trimming cost V 2 bases and J 8 bases; bases outside gene matches: 15. Germline loops: CDR1 MGHRA, CDR2 YSYEKL. The CDR3 DNA sequence: TGCGCCAGCAGCCAAACCCATCGCGGGAGCTACAGAGATGAGCAGTTCTTC. It is translated as CASSQTHRGSYRDEQFF.

The chain has TRBV18 and TRBJ2-1; 11 bases are shared with TRBD2. The CDR3 length is 15 residues. Germline trimming cut 3 bases from V and 9 bases from J; bases unmatched to any gene: 7. CDR1 and CDR2 (germline): KGHSH, LQKENI. The CDR3 nucleotides are TGTGCCAGCTCACCGACTAGCGGGGTCGACAGTGAGCAGTTCTTC. It yields the protein CASSPTSGVDSEQFF.

This rearrangement joins TRBV5-5 to TRBJ1-2, with D perhaps TRBD1 (5 bases). V gave up 0 bases and J gave up 2 bases, with 8 bases separating them. Germline lookup yields CDR1 SGHKS and CDR2 YYEKEE (reference sequence). This CDR3 has 14 residues. The CDR3 region is CASSLDQGNYGYTF. CDR3 DNA sequence: TGTGCCAGCAGCTTGGATCAGGGAAACTATGGCTACACCTTC.

V usage is TRBV2 and J usage is TRBJ2-2; weak D call: TRBD1 (5 bases). This CDR3 contains 15 residues. V lost 6 bases and J lost 1, with 12 bases in between. From germline, CDR1 is SNHLY and CDR2 FYNNEI. The CDR3, as DNA: TGTGCCAGCAGAGCGACAGAAGTGAACACCGGGGAGCTGTTTTTT. Its translation: CASRATEVNTGELFF.

The CDR3 sequence is CASLGTPKNIQYF. The CDR3 DNA reads as TGTGCCAGCCTCGGGACACCCAAAAACATTCAGTACTTC. The rearrangement links TRBV19 to TRBJ2-4, with D maybe TRBD1 (6 bases). Germline V lookup: CDR1 LNHDA, CDR2 SQIVND (reference sequence). The V and J ends lost 9 bases and 2 bases respectively, with 11 bases between them. This CDR3 comprises 13 residues.

The chain joins TRBV7-9 to TRBJ2-7, with 9 bases that match TRBD1. The CDR3 has 14 residues. Per germline, CDR1 SEHNR and CDR2 FQNEAQ (reference sequence). Trimming at V came to 5 bases and at J to 2 bases, leaving 4 bases not matched to a gene. This chain's CDR3 is CASSPRDRAYEQYV. The CDR3 nucleotides read TGTGCCAGCAGCCCCCGGGACAGGGCCTACGAGCAGTACGTC.

V gene TRBV15 combines with J gene TRBJ2-3; TRBD2 matches 7 bases. The length of the CDR3 is 17 residues. CDR1 and CDR2 from the germline V gene are LNHNV and YYDKDF (reference sequence). J lost 5 bases, V lost 0 bases, and 11 bases had no gene match. CDR3 sequence (DNA): TGTGCCACCAGCAGAGATTCTCATGCTAGCGGCTTAGATACGCAGTATTTT. It yields the protein CATSRDSHASGLDTQYF.

The rearrangement uses TRBV7-3 and TRBJ2-1, with TRBD1 matching 10 bases. Germline trimming cut 5 bases from V and 9 bases from J; bases unmatched to any gene: 7. Looked up from germline, CDR1 is SGHTA and CDR2 is FQGTGA. This CDR3 contains 14 residues. CDR3: CASSERQGAGEQFF. The CDR3 nucleotides read TGTGCCAGCAGCGAACGACAGGGGGCGGGTGAGCAGTTCTTC. Drawing the rest from reference TRBV7-3 and TRBJ2-1, the complete variable domain is GAGVSQTPSNKVTEKGKYVELRCDPISGHTALYWYRQSLGQGPEFLIYFQGTGAADDSGLPNDRFFAVRPEGSVSTLKIQRTERGDSAVYLCASSERQGAGEQFFGPGTRLTVL.

The chain is built from TRBV5-1 and TRBJ2-5; 10 nucleotides agree with TRBD2. Per germline, CDR1 SGHRS and CDR2 YFSETQ. Trimming removed 1 base from V and 5 bases from J; junction bases left unmatched: 8. The CDR3 covers 16 residues. The chain's CDR3 is CASSLSSSGSGETQYF. DNA of the CDR3: TGCGCCAGCAGCTTGTCTTCTAGCGGGAGTGGGGAGACCCAGTACTTC.

The rearrangement uses TRBV11-3 and TRBJ2-5; 8 positions agree with TRBD1. Germline CDR1 and CDR2: SGHNT and YENEEA. V was pared by 0 bases and J by 3 bases, with 0 bases of the junction left unmatched. The CDR3 spans 14 residues. Here the CDR3 reads CASSLEDREETQYF. In DNA form, the CDR3 reads TGTGCCAGCAGCTTAGAGGACAGGGAAGAGACCCAGTACTTC.

This sequence joins TRBV7-8 and TRBJ2-7; 12 positions match TRBD1. Germline assignment: CDR1 SGHVS and CDR2 FQNEAQ. There are 15 residues in the CDR3. J gave up 9 bases and V 0 bases, and 6 bases lay outside the gene matches. The DNA for the CDR3 is TGTGCCAGCAGCTTAGCGGGGACAGGGGGCGACGGGCAGTACTTC. It encodes CASSLAGTGGDGQYF.

The CDR3 DNA reads as TGCGCCAGCAGCCAAGTTACAACTAGCGATATTTACGAGCAGTACTTC. It yields the protein CASSQVTTSDIYEQYF. This rearrangement joins TRBV4-1 to TRBJ2-7; 7 bases align to TRBD2. The germline V gene encodes CDR1 MGHRA and CDR2 YSYEKL. The ends lost 1 base at V and 4 bases at J; junction bases unmatched: 10. The CDR3 contains 16 residues.

The chain uses TRBV10-1 and TRBJ2-7; tentatively, D is TRBD1 (6 bases). Trimming stripped 6 bases from V and 6 bases from J, with 18 bases between. The CDR3 sequence is 14 residues long. Germline V gene sequence: CDR1 WNHNN, CDR2 SYGVQD (reference sequence). The CDR3 region is CASSPGQSLFEQYF. CDR3 nucleotides: TGCGCCAGCAGCCCTGGACAGTCCCTATTCGAGCAGTACTTC.

The V and J genes are TRBV4-1 and TRBJ2-7; TRBD2 matches 9 bases. The CDR3 totals 18 residues. J was trimmed by 0 bases and V by 1 base; bases with no gene match: 10. Germline-derived CDR1 and CDR2 are MGHRA and YSYEKL. In nucleotides, the CDR3 is TGCGCCAGCAGCCAAGGTTTAGAGACTAGCGGACTCTCCTACGAGCAGTACTTC. Its translation: CASSQGLETSGLSYEQYF.

CDR3 DNA sequence: TGTGCCAGCAGCTTAATGGCTAGCGGAAGCACAGATACGCAGTATTTT. This gives the protein CASSLMASGSTDTQYF. The V call is TRBV11-2, the J call TRBJ2-3, with 7 bases identical to TRBD2. J lost 0 bases, V lost 2 bases, and 5 bases had no gene match. The CDR3 is 16 residues long. Germline V gene data show CDR1 as SGHAT and CDR2 as FQNNGV.